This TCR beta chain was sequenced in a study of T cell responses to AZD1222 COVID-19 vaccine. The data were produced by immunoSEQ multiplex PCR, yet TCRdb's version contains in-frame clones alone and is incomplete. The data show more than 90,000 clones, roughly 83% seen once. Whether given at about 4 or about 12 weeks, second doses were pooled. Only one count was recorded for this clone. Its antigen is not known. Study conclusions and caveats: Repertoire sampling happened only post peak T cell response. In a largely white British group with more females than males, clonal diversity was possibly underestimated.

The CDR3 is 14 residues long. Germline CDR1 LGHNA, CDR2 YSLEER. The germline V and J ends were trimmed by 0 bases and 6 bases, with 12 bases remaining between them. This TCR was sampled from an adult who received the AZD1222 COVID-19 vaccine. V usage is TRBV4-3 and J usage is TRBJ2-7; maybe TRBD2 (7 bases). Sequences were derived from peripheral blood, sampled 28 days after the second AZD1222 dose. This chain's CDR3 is CASSQEGRGSEQYF. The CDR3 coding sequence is TGCGCCAGCAGCCAAGAGGGGAGGGGGTCCGAGCAGTACTTC.